The clone carrying this T cell receptor beta chain was seen a few times. Antigen specificity is unknown. Trimming shortened V by 4 bases and J by 5 bases, and 18 bases separated the two germline ends. The CDR3 contains 15 residues. The germline CDR1 and CDR2 sequences are MDHEN and SYDVKM. The data derive from a study of T-cell reconstitution after alpha-beta-depleted transplantation in children. Study-wide points: Alpha-beta T cells present about two months after transplant were reported to originate from several hundred expanded graft clones. At day 60, the high TCRbeta diversity found in some patients originated from recipient T cells and thymic progenitors that had survived. T-cell numbers and diversity one year post-transplant derived largely from freshly generated T cells.

This sample's TCRbeta library carried unique molecular identifier barcodes. A single record per CDR3 protein comes from TCRdb applying MiXCR to the PCR reads. The sample carries roughly 670,000 distinct CDR3 sequences, roughly 13% recorded once. This receptor was obtained from a girl aged 2 to 9 with congenital amegakaryocytic thrombocytopenia, due to receive a stem cell transplant. This rearrangement joins TRBV28 to TRBJ2-7; unclear D gene. The material sequenced was PBMCs, taken before TCRalphabeta/CD19-depleted stem cell transplant. CDR3 sequence: CASSSPRGPDDEQYF. In DNA, the CDR3 is TGTGCCAGCAGTTCGCCCCGCGGACCCGACGACGAGCAGTACTTC.